The 9 T cell receptor beta chains given below trace back to one sample, sequenced in a study of blood T cell repertoires in COVID-19. The assay was immunoSEQ multiplex PCR, and TCRdb's table has in-frame clones only and misses some. Of about 87,000 clones listed, approximately 75% are singletons. Sequencing was carried out using peripheral blood. The receptors here all came from a woman aged 45-65 years with acute or convalescent COVID-19.

This clone was detected only once. The J gene is TRBJ1-1, the V gene TRBV27, with unresolved D. Trimming pared 4 bases from V and 5 bases from J, leaving 11 bases between. The CDR3 totals 13 residues. Germline CDR1 and CDR2: MNHEY and SMNVEV (reference sequence). This CDR3 reads CASSWGGGTEAFF. For the CDR3, the DNA is TGTGCCAGCAGTTGGGGAGGCGGGACTGAAGCTTTCTTT.

The chain has TRBV4-2 and TRBJ2-7; the D gene is possibly TRBD2 (6 bases). Germline CDR1 reads LGHNA; CDR2 reads YNFKEQ. CDR3 size: 15 residues. V gave up 0 bases and J gave up 5 bases, with 14 bases separating them. In nucleotides, the CDR3 is TGTGCCAGCAGCCAAGATCGACTAGTTTCCCACGAGCAGTACTTC. Translating gives CASSQDRLVSHEQYF.

The chain recombines TRBV29-1 with TRBJ1-2; 12 bases agree with TRBD1. Trimming took 6 bases from V and 2 from J; bases not matched to a gene: 4. The CDR3 totals 14 residues. Germline-derived CDR1 and CDR2 are SQVTM and ANQGSEA. CDR3 bases: TGCAGCGTCGCGGGACAGGGGGCGAACTATGGCTACACCTTC. This codes for CSVAGQGANYGYTF. The variable domain in full, with the rest retrieved from reference TRBV29-1 and TRBJ1-2, is SAVISQKPSRDICQRGTSLTIQCQVDSQVTMMFWYRQQPGQSLTLIATANQGSEATYESGFVIDKFPISRPNLTFSTLTVSNMSPEDSSIYLCSVAGQGANYGYTFGSGTRLTVV.

This clone appeared once. The chain uses TRBV6-5 and TRBJ1-3; D gene uncertain. There are 14 residues in the CDR3. V shed 5 bases and J shed 9 bases, with 17 bases lying between them. Germline V CDR1 and CDR2: MNHEY, SVGAGI. DNA of the CDR3: TGTGCCAGCAGTAAGAATGGGCCTCCAGGCACCATATATTTT. Translating it yields CASSKNGPPGTIYF.

This chain joins TRBV4-1 and TRBJ2-1; 9 nucleotides line up with TRBD2. CDR3 size: 15 residues. CDR1 is MGHRA and CDR2 is YSYEKL in the germline V gene. J lost 4 bases, V lost 0 bases, and 1 base had no gene match. CDR3 sequence (DNA): TGCGCCAGCAGCCAAGAGCGGGGGGGTTACAATGAGCAGTTCTTC. Translation gives CASSQERGGYNEQFF.

This rearrangement joins TRBV14 to TRBJ2-3; 8 bases fit TRBD2. This CDR3 contains 15 residues. The germline CDR1 and CDR2 sequences are SGHDN and FVKESK. V gave up 1 base and J gave up 7 bases; unmatched junction bases: 7. The CDR3 nucleotides read TGTGCCAGCAGCCAAGGGTTAGCGGGGCCCTATACGCAGTATTTT. Translation: CASSQGLAGPYTQYF.

This clone was found a few times. This sample also contains other DNA sequences that code for the same CDR3. The chain carries TRBV6-1 and TRBJ1-2; TRBD1 agrees at 8 bases. The CDR3 loop spans 13 amino acids. Looked up from germline, CDR1 is MNHNS and CDR2 is SASEGT. The junction had 1 base not matched to a gene; V was cut back by 3 bases and J by 4 bases. The CDR3 protein is CASSDGQGYGYTF. In DNA, the CDR3 is TGTGCCAGCAGTGACGGACAGGGCTATGGCTACACCTTC.

In this sample, this clone turned up once. The chain couples TRBV5-1 to TRBJ1-4; the D is unclear. This CDR3 has 14 amino acids. Germline V gene data show CDR1 as SGHRS and CDR2 as YFSETQ. Deletions cut 3 bases from V and 5 bases from J, with 11 bases between. CDR3 sequence: CASSWEGGNEKLFF. The CDR3 nucleotides are TGCGCCAGCAGCTGGGAGGGCGGGAATGAAAAACTGTTTTTT.

J is TRBJ1-4 and V is TRBV4-1, with D maybe TRBD1 (5 bases). This CDR3 is built from 14 residues. Deletions cut 1 base from V and 4 bases from J, with 7 bases between. The germline V gene has CDR1 MGHRA and CDR2 YSYEKL. Written as DNA, the CDR3 is TGCGCCAGCAGCCAAGGACAGCGTAATGAAAAACTGTTTTTT. Translation: CASSQGQRNEKLFF.